The 20 T cell receptor beta chains in this list originate from one sample, sequenced in a study of T cell responses to AZD1222 COVID-19 vaccine. Sequenced by immunoSEQ multiplex PCR; TCRdb stores in-frame clones only, minus some. This sample has more than 70,000 clones, with 90% found just once. This material consisted of peripheral blood, taken 28 days after the second AZD1222 dose. The receptors were sampled from an adult who received the AZD1222 COVID-19 vaccine.

This rearrangement joins TRBV6-5 to TRBJ1-4; perhaps TRBD1 as D (5 bases). The germline gives CDR1 MNHEY, CDR2 SVGAGI. Trimming pared 7 bases from V and 0 bases from J, leaving 9 bases between. The CDR3 is 14 residues long. The CDR3, as DNA: TGTGCCAGCACCTTGACAGCAACTAATGAAAAACTGTTTTTT. It encodes CASTLTATNEKLFF.

The chain employs TRBV30 and TRBJ1-6; no clear D gene. Germline V gives CDR1 GTSNPN, CDR2 SVGIG (reference sequence). The CDR3 sequence is 14 residues long. Deletions cut 0 bases from V and 5 bases from J, with 8 bases between. The CDR3 reads CAWSVRVDNSPLHF. The CDR3 nucleotides read TGTGCCTGGAGTGTTAGGGTCGATAATTCACCCCTCCACTTT. Combining the CDR3 with reference TRBV30 and TRBJ1-6 gives the whole variable domain SQTIHQWPATLVQPVGSPLSLECTVEGTSNPNLYWYRQAAGRGLQLLFYSVGIGQISSEVPQNLSASRPQDRQFILSSKKLLLSDSGFYLCAWSVRVDNSPLHFGNGTRLTVT.

The chain couples TRBV9 to TRBJ2-2, with 7 nucleotides matching TRBD1. The CDR3 is 16 amino acids. The germline V gene encodes CDR1 SGDLS and CDR2 YYNGEE. V was pared by 0 bases and J by 1 base, with 3 bases of the junction left unmatched. CDR3: CASSVASGGNTGELFF. The CDR3 coding sequence is TGTGCCAGCAGCGTAGCTTCAGGGGGGAACACCGGGGAGCTGTTTTTT. Using reference TRBV9 and TRBJ2-2 for the parts outside the CDR3, the full variable domain is DSGVTQTPKHLITATGQRVTLRCSPRSGDLSVYWYQQSLDQGLQFLIQYYNGEERAKGNILERFSAQQFPDLHSELNLSSLELGDSALYFCASSVASGGNTGELFFGEGSRLTVL.

The rearrangement links TRBV6-5 to TRBJ2-7; D not resolved. V lost 6 bases and J lost 1, with 4 bases in between. Germline values: CDR1 MNHEY, CDR2 SVGAGI. The CDR3 sequence is 11 residues long. The CDR3 loop is CASRRSYEQYF. The CDR3 DNA reads TGTGCCAGCAGGAGATCCTACGAGCAGTACTTC.

The rearrangement uses TRBV5-6 and TRBJ1-6; a weak D match, TRBD1 (6 bases). V was clipped by 0 bases and J by 1 base, with 17 bases between them. This CDR3 comprises 19 residues. CDR1 and CDR2 (germline): SGHDT, YYEEEE. The CDR3 DNA reads as TGTGCCAGCAGCTTGGAAGGAGGGGGGAATGAATCCTATAATTCACCCCTCCACTTT. This encodes CASSLEGGGNESYNSPLHF.

The rearrangement uses TRBV12-3 or TRBV12-4 and TRBJ1-1, with TRBD1 as a possible D gene (5 bases). The CDR3 covers 13 residues. V was trimmed by 3 bases and J by 4 bases, leaving 9 bases between them. As DNA, the CDR3 is TGTGCCAGCAGTTTCCAGGGAGGCACTGAAGCTTTCTTT. Its translation is CASSFQGGTEAFF.

The chain carries TRBV3-1 (or the pseudogene TRBV3-2) and TRBJ1-2; 7 bases align to TRBD1. With V trimmed by 6 bases and J by 8 bases, 12 bases remained unmatched. This CDR3 comprises 14 residues. The germline V gene encodes CDR1 LGHDT and CDR2 YNNKEL (reference sequence). CDR3 region: CASSRYDREGGYTF. Here the CDR3 DNA reads TGTGCCAGCAGTCGTTATGACAGGGAGGGAGGCTACACCTTC.

This chain links TRBV15 with TRBJ1-3, with D possibly matching TRBD1 (6 bases). Germline assignment: CDR1 LNHNV and CDR2 YYDKDF (reference sequence). V lost 1 base and J lost 4, with 14 bases in between. The CDR3 runs to 16 residues. The CDR3 DNA reads TGTGCCACCAGCAGAGTCGTCGGGGGGCTCGGAAACACCATATATTTT. Its protein product is CATSRVVGGLGNTIYF.

The CDR3, as DNA: TGTGCCAGCAGCTTGCCGGGACAGGGGAGAGAAAAACTGTTTTTT. Residues: CASSLPGQGREKLFF. The V gene is TRBV5-4, the J gene TRBJ1-4; 10 bases are shared with TRBD1. Germline-derived CDR1 and CDR2 are SGHNT and YYREEE (reference sequence). The CDR3 totals 15 residues. Germline trimming cut 1 base from V and 8 bases from J; bases unmatched to any gene: 5.

Written as DNA, the CDR3 is TGTGCCAGCAGTTACGGGGGAGGAGGGGAACCTGAAGCTTTCTTT. Protein: CASSYGGGGEPEAFF. The rearrangement joins TRBV6-6 to TRBJ1-1; TRBD1 is a possible D gene (5 bases). The V end lost 2 bases, the J end lost 6 bases, and 16 bases lay between the germline ends. The CDR3 spans 15 residues. Germline V gives CDR1 MNHNY, CDR2 SVGAGI (reference sequence).

The rearrangement joins TRBV2 to TRBJ2-2; either TRBD1 or TRBD2 may fit D (6 bases each). Between the trimmed V and J ends, which lost 4 bases and 4 bases, there was a span of 25 bases. The germline CDR1 and CDR2 sequences are SNHLY and FYNNEI. CDR3 length equals 19 residues. The chain's CDR3 is CASSGVRWGARGGTGELFF. The CDR3 coding sequence is TGTGCCAGCAGTGGAGTGAGATGGGGGGCCCGGGGCGGCACCGGGGAGCTGTTTTTT.

The sample holds a few counts of this clone. The CDR3: CASSTDSGYTF. The CDR3 DNA follows: TGTGCCAGCAGCACTGACTCCGGCTACACCTTC. The chain is built from TRBV21-1 and TRBJ1-2. TRBV21-1 is an annotated pseudogene. The CDR3 loop spans 11 amino acids.

The V call is TRBV6-5, the J call TRBJ2-2; tentatively, D is TRBD1 (6 bases). The germline V and J ends were trimmed by 11 bases and 1 base, with 17 bases remaining between them. The CDR3 covers 15 residues. The germline V gene has CDR1 MNHEY and CDR2 SVGAGI. CDR3 loop: CALIPPGQNTGELFF. The CDR3 DNA follows: TGTGCCCTAATTCCCCCGGGACAGAACACCGGGGAGCTGTTTTTT.

In its sample, this clone was seen once. V is TRBV4-2 and J is TRBJ2-5; unclear D gene. The V end lost 1 base, the J end lost 2 bases, and 5 bases lay between the germline ends. Germline values: CDR1 LGHNA, CDR2 YNFKEQ. The length of the CDR3 is 13 residues. CDR3 in amino acids: CASSQVTQETQYF. CDR3 sequence (DNA): TGTGCCAGCAGCCAAGTAACGCAAGAGACCCAGTACTTC.

This clone has only one observation. The chain carries TRBV5-1 and TRBJ1-5; the match to TRBD1 covers 10 bases. The CDR3 contains 18 residues. Germline values: CDR1 SGHRS, CDR2 YFSETQ. V dropped 1 base and J dropped 0; count of bases not matched to a gene: 7. CDR3 sequence: CASSLSRQGADSNQPQHF. In DNA form, the CDR3 reads TGCGCCAGCAGCTTGAGCCGACAGGGGGCCGATAGCAATCAGCCCCAGCATTTT. Drawing the rest from reference TRBV5-1 and TRBJ1-5, the complete variable domain is KAGVTQTPRYLIKTRGQQVTLSCSPISGHRSVSWYQQTPGQGLQFLFEYFSETQRNKGNFPGRFSGRQFSNSRSEMNVSTLELGDSALYLCASSLSRQGADSNQPQHFGDGTRLSIL.

This chain links TRBV7-9 with TRBJ1-1; possibly TRBD1 for D (6 bases). This CDR3 has 13 amino acids. The V gene's germline CDR1 is SEHNR and CDR2 FQNEAQ (reference sequence). V was trimmed by 5 bases and J by 1 base, leaving 8 bases between them. The CDR3 region is CASSVTGNTEAFF. The DNA of the CDR3 is TGTGCCAGCAGCGTGACAGGGAACACTGAAGCTTTCTTT.

This chain joins TRBV19 and TRBJ1-2, with TRBD1 as a possible D gene (5 bases). V lost 8 bases and J lost 3, with 22 bases in between. The CDR3 has 16 amino acids. Germline lookup yields CDR1 LNHDA and CDR2 SQIVND (reference sequence). The CDR3 nucleotides read TGTGCCAGTTTTGGGTCTGAAATTGGAGGGGACTATGGCTACACCTTC. It translates to CASFGSEIGGDYGYTF.

The rearrangement links TRBV6-2 or TRBV6-3 to TRBJ2-7, with no clear D. Trimming pared 4 bases from V and 1 base from J, leaving 8 bases between. This CDR3 is built from 13 residues. Germline-derived CDR1 and CDR2 are MNHEY and SVGEGT. The chain's CDR3 is CASSLDRSYEQYF. Written as DNA, the CDR3 is TGTGCCAGCAGTTTGGACCGATCCTACGAGCAGTACTTC.

This chain links TRBV7-9 with TRBJ2-5; the D is unclear. Trimming took off 1 base at V and 3 bases at J, with 18 bases between the two ends. CDR1 is SEHNR, CDR2 FQNEAQ, per germline (reference sequence). There are 17 residues in the CDR3. The chain's CDR3 is CASSLEDGTGPEETQYF. CDR3 in DNA: TGTGCCAGCAGCTTAGAGGATGGCACGGGCCCTGAAGAGACCCAGTACTTC.

The CDR3 loop is CASSLAPRNNYGYTF. The CDR3 coding sequence is TGCGCCAGCAGCTTGGCACCGCGTAACAACTATGGCTACACCTTC. This chain connects TRBV5-1 to TRBJ1-2; no firm D call. The germline V gene encodes CDR1 SGHRS and CDR2 YFSETQ. The CDR3 covers 15 residues. V was clipped by 0 bases and J by 2 bases, with 11 bases between them.